Listed below are T cell receptor beta chains from one sample, sequenced in a study of cytomegalovirus exposure and HLA in healthy donors. Assay used: immunoSEQ multiplex PCR; TCRdb lists only in-frame clones, some missing. This repertoire shows about 240,000 clones, around 85% found once; its top ten account for roughly 1.2%. Sequenced input: PBMCs. Source of these receptors: a woman younger than 45 in good health and CMV-seropositive. Both conserved end residues are part of each CDR3. D genes are given only for firm matches. Size is omitted from some rows. Given values are once, few, many or a class for expanded clones.

v_gene: TRBV7-9; j_gene: TRBJ2-3; d_gene: TRBD2; abundance: -; CDR3aa: CASSFSGSMVDTQYF; CDR3nt: TGTGCCAGCAGCTTTAGCGGGAGTATGGTAGATACGCAGTATTTT
v_gene: TRBV5-4; j_gene: TRBJ2-1; d_gene: TRBD2; abundance: -; CDR3aa: CASSETSGPYNEQFF; CDR3nt: TGTGCCAGCAGCGAGACTAGCGGGCCCTACAATGAGCAGTTCTTC
v_gene: TRBV18; j_gene: TRBJ1-2; d_gene: -; abundance: -; CDR3aa: CASSPLSGNYGYTF; CDR3nt: TGTGCCAGCTCACCCTTATCAGGGAATTATGGCTACACCTTC
v_gene: TRBV27; j_gene: TRBJ2-7; d_gene: -; abundance: few; CDR3aa: CASRSYASGDPGEQYF; CDR3nt: TGTGCCAGCAGGAGCTACGCCAGCGGCGATCCGGGGGAGCAGTACTTC
v_gene: TRBV5-1; j_gene: TRBJ2-7; d_gene: -; abundance: -; CDR3aa: CASSLEGAHSYEQYF; CDR3nt: TGCGCCAGCAGCTTGGAAGGAGCCCACTCCTACGAGCAGTACTTC
v_gene: TRBV9; j_gene: TRBJ2-2; d_gene: -; abundance: few; CDR3aa: CASSARMNSNTGELFF; CDR3nt: TGTGCCAGCAGCGCGAGGATGAACTCGAACACCGGGGAGCTGTTTTTT
v_gene: TRBV5-1; j_gene: TRBJ1-3; d_gene: -; abundance: -; CDR3aa: CASSFDRGNTIYF; CDR3nt: TGCGCCAGCAGCTTCGACAGGGGAAACACCATATATTTT
v_gene: TRBV2; j_gene: TRBJ1-5; d_gene: TRBD1; abundance: -; CDR3aa: CASSEAPTGPYSNQPQHF; CDR3nt: TGTGCCAGCAGTGAAGCGCCGACAGGGCCTTATAGCAATCAGCCCCAGCATTTT
v_gene: TRBV2; j_gene: TRBJ1-2; d_gene: TRBD1; abundance: -; CDR3aa: CASLRQGGGYTF; CDR3nt: TGTGCCAGCCTAAGACAGGGGGGCGGCTACACCTTC
v_gene: TRBV5-1; j_gene: TRBJ2-1; d_gene: TRBD2; abundance: once; CDR3aa: CASSLSGSSYNEQFF; CDR3nt: TGCGCCAGCAGCTTGAGCGGGAGCTCCTACAATGAGCAGTTCTTC
v_gene: TRBV30; j_gene: TRBJ2-7; d_gene: -; abundance: -; CDR3aa: CAWSVLGQRTYEQYF; CDR3nt: TGTGCCTGGAGTGTACTCGGACAGCGAACCTACGAGCAGTACTTC
v_gene: TRBV5-5; j_gene: TRBJ2-7; d_gene: -; abundance: few; CDR3aa: CASSIWRGAYEQYF; CDR3nt: TGTGCCAGCAGCATATGGAGAGGAGCCTACGAGCAGTACTTC
v_gene: TRBV29-1; j_gene: TRBJ2-1; d_gene: -; abundance: -; CDR3aa: CSAQRGTNTYNEQFF; CDR3nt: TGCAGCGCTCAAAGGGGGACCAATACTTACAATGAGCAGTTCTTC
v_gene: TRBV10-3; j_gene: TRBJ2-1; d_gene: TRBD2; abundance: -; CDR3aa: CAISALAGAGYNEQFF; CDR3nt: TGTGCCATCAGTGCTTTAGCGGGAGCTGGTTACAATGAGCAGTTCTTC
v_gene: TRBV29-1; j_gene: TRBJ2-1; d_gene: TRBD2; abundance: once; CDR3aa: CTVLATSGRYNEQFF; CDR3nt: TGCACCGTACTGGCGACTAGCGGGAGGTACAATGAGCAGTTCTTC
v_gene: TRBV7-2; j_gene: TRBJ2-3; d_gene: -; abundance: -; CDR3aa: CASSLMGGTDTQYF; CDR3nt: TGTGCCAGCAGCTTAATGGGCGGCACAGATACGCAGTATTTT
v_gene: TRBV10-3; j_gene: TRBJ2-1; d_gene: TRBD2; abundance: -; CDR3aa: CAISGLAGGDKQFF; CDR3nt: TGTGCCATCAGCGGACTAGCGGGAGGTGATAAGCAGTTCTTC
v_gene: TRBV5-6; j_gene: TRBJ1-3; d_gene: TRBD1; abundance: -; CDR3aa: CASSFRGLSGNTIYF; CDR3nt: TGTGCCAGCAGCTTCAGGGGGCTTTCTGGAAACACCATATATTTT
v_gene: TRBV5-1; j_gene: TRBJ2-3; d_gene: -; abundance: -; CDR3aa: CASKLPGATDTQYF; CDR3nt: TGCGCCAGCAAATTACCGGGAGCGACAGATACGCAGTATTTT
v_gene: TRBV27; j_gene: TRBJ2-1; d_gene: -; abundance: -; CDR3aa: CASSFGLNEQFF; CDR3nt: TGTGCCAGCAGTTTCGGTCTAAATGAGCAGTTCTTC
v_gene: TRBV9; j_gene: TRBJ2-5; d_gene: -; abundance: -; CDR3aa: CASSSGVGETQYF; CDR3nt: TGTGCCAGCAGTTCAGGGGTGGGGGAGACCCAGTACTTC
v_gene: TRBV7-9; j_gene: TRBJ1-2; d_gene: TRBD1; abundance: few; CDR3aa: CASSARQGVDYGYTF; CDR3nt: TGTGCCAGCAGCGCACGACAGGGGGTCGACTATGGCTACACCTTC
v_gene: TRBV4-2; j_gene: TRBJ2-1; d_gene: TRBD2; abundance: -; CDR3aa: CASSQTSGSSYNEQFF; CDR3nt: TGTGCCAGCAGCCAAACTAGCGGTAGCTCCTACAATGAGCAGTTCTTC
v_gene: TRBV27; j_gene: TRBJ1-2; d_gene: -; abundance: -; CDR3aa: CASSFFFGSVEFYGYTF; CDR3nt: TGTGCCAGCAGTTTCTTTTTCGGGTCGGTGGAGTTCTATGGCTACACCTTC
v_gene: TRBV4-1; j_gene: TRBJ1-5; d_gene: -; abundance: -; CDR3aa: CASSQEPGSNQPQHF; CDR3nt: TGCGCCAGCAGCCAAGAACCGGGTAGCAATCAGCCCCAGCATTTT
v_gene: TRBV19; j_gene: TRBJ1-1; d_gene: TRBD1; abundance: -; CDR3aa: CASSIDRGGTEAFF; CDR3nt: TGTGCCAGTAGTATCGACAGGGGAGGCACTGAAGCTTTCTTT
v_gene: TRBV27; j_gene: TRBJ2-1; d_gene: TRBD2; abundance: -; CDR3aa: CASGTSGIHEQFF; CDR3nt: TGTGCCAGTGGGACTAGCGGGATCCATGAGCAGTTCTTC
v_gene: TRBV28; j_gene: TRBJ2-7; d_gene: TRBD1; abundance: -; CDR3aa: CASSTGGAEQYF; CDR3nt: TGTGCCAGCAGTACAGGGGGCGCCGAGCAGTACTTC
v_gene: TRBV19; j_gene: TRBJ2-7; d_gene: -; abundance: -; CDR3aa: CASSIVQGSEQYF; CDR3nt: TGTGCCAGTAGTATAGTACAGGGCTCCGAGCAGTACTTC
v_gene: TRBV7-9; j_gene: TRBJ2-1; d_gene: TRBD2; abundance: -; CDR3aa: CASSLTSGGGNEQFF; CDR3nt: TGTGCCAGCAGCCTCACTAGCGGAGGGGGCAATGAGCAGTTCTTC
v_gene: TRBV7-8; j_gene: TRBJ2-7; d_gene: TRBD2; abundance: -; CDR3aa: CASSLAALLAGAYEQYF; CDR3nt: TGTGCCAGCAGCTTAGCAGCCCTTCTAGCGGGAGCCTACGAGCAGTACTTC
v_gene: TRBV2; j_gene: TRBJ2-2; d_gene: -; abundance: -; CDR3aa: CASRSRTGEVTGELFF; CDR3nt: TGTGCCAGCAGATCCCGCACAGGGGAGGTCACCGGGGAGCTGTTTTTT
v_gene: TRBV7-9; j_gene: TRBJ2-2; d_gene: -; abundance: -; CDR3aa: CASSPPNALRTGELFF; CDR3nt: TGTGCCAGCAGCCCGCCGAACGCCCTGCGTACCGGGGAGCTGTTTTTT
v_gene: TRBV7-2; j_gene: TRBJ2-3; d_gene: TRBD2; abundance: -; CDR3aa: CASTRLPGLAVEDTQYF; CDR3nt: TGTGCCAGCACCCGACTCCCGGGACTAGCGGTAGAAGATACGCAGTATTTT
v_gene: TRBV19; j_gene: TRBJ1-5; d_gene: -; abundance: -; CDR3aa: CASRGEQFRQPQHF; CDR3nt: TGTGCCAGTAGAGGGGAACAGTTCCGTCAGCCCCAGCATTTT
v_gene: TRBV6-4; j_gene: TRBJ2-1; d_gene: TRBD2; abundance: -; CDR3aa: CASRGLAGGGEQFF; CDR3nt: TGTGCCAGCAGAGGACTAGCGGGAGGAGGAGAGCAGTTCTTC
v_gene: TRBV10-3; j_gene: TRBJ2-5; d_gene: TRBD1; abundance: -; CDR3aa: CAISEGQGAETQYF; CDR3nt: TGTGCCATCAGTGAGGGACAGGGGGCTGAGACCCAGTACTTC
v_gene: TRBV11-3; j_gene: TRBJ2-3; d_gene: TRBD1; abundance: -; CDR3aa: CASSWDRSTDTQYF; CDR3nt: TGTGCCAGCAGCTGGGACAGAAGCACAGATACGCAGTATTTT
v_gene: TRBV30; j_gene: TRBJ1-3; d_gene: TRBD1; abundance: -; CDR3aa: CAWTYGQGVNTIYF; CDR3nt: TGTGCCTGGACATACGGACAGGGAGTAAACACCATATATTTT
v_gene: TRBV27; j_gene: TRBJ2-7; d_gene: TRBD2; abundance: -; CDR3aa: CASSLSGGWALGEQYF; CDR3nt: TGTGCCAGCAGTTTATCGGGGGGGTGGGCCCTCGGAGAGCAGTACTTC
v_gene: TRBV7-2; j_gene: TRBJ2-3; d_gene: -; abundance: -; CDR3aa: CASSLESGSDTQYF; CDR3nt: TGTGCCAGCAGCTTAGAGTCCGGGAGCGATACGCAGTATTTT
v_gene: TRBV29-1; j_gene: TRBJ2-1; d_gene: TRBD1; abundance: -; CDR3aa: CSVEGQGDEQFF; CDR3nt: TGCAGCGTTGAAGGGCAGGGGGATGAGCAGTTCTTC
v_gene: TRBV27; j_gene: TRBJ2-3; d_gene: TRBD2; abundance: -; CDR3aa: CASSLYRGSGTITDTQYF; CDR3nt: TGTGCCAGCAGTTTATATCGGGGTAGCGGGACGATTACAGATACGCAGTATTTT
v_gene: TRBV7-3; j_gene: TRBJ1-1; d_gene: -; abundance: few; CDR3aa: CASSPGGTEAFF; CDR3nt: TGTGCCAGCAGCCCCGGAGGAACTGAAGCTTTCTTT
v_gene: TRBV15; j_gene: TRBJ2-5; d_gene: -; abundance: -; CDR3aa: CATSRDLEGPETQYF; CDR3nt: TGTGCCACCAGCAGAGATCTAGAGGGTCCAGAGACCCAGTACTTC